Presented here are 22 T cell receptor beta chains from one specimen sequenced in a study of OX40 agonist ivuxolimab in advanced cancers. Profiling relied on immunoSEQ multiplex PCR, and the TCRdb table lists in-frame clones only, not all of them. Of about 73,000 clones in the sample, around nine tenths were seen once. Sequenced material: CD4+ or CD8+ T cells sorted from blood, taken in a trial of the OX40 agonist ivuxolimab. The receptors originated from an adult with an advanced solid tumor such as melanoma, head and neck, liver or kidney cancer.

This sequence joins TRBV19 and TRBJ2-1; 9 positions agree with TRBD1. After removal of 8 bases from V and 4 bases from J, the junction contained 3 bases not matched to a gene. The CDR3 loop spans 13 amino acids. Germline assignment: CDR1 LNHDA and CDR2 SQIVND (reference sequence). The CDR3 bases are TGTGCCAGTCGGGACAGGGTATACAATGAGCAGTTCTTC. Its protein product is CASRDRVYNEQFF.

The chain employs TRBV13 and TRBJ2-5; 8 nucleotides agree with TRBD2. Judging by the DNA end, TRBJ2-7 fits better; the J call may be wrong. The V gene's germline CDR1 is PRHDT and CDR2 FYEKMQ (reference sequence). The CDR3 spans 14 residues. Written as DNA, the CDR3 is TGTGCCAGCAGCTTAAGACTAGCGTGGTACGAGCAGTACTTC. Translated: CASSLRLAWYEQYF.

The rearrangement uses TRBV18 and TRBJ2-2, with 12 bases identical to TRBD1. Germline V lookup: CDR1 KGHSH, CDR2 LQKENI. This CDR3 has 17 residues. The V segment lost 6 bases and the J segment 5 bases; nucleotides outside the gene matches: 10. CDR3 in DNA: TGTGCCAGCTCCTCCGCCCCGGGACAGGGGGCTACCGGGGAGCTGTTTTTT. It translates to CASSSAPGQGATGELFF.

Written as DNA, the CDR3 is TGTGCCAGCTACCCCGCTGGTGGAAACACCATATATTTT. Protein sequence: CASYPAGGNTIYF. This chain joins TRBV7-9 and TRBJ1-3; D not certain. V lost 8 bases to trimming and J lost 3 bases, with 11 bases between them. This CDR3 spans 13 amino acids. In germline, CDR1 is SEHNR, CDR2 FQNEAQ (reference sequence).

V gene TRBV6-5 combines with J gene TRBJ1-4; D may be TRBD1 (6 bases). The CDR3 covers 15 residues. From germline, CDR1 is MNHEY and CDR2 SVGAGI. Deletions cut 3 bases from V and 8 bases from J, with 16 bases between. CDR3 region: CASSYSGIRGEKLFF. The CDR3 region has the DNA TGTGCCAGCAGTTATTCCGGGATAAGGGGGGAAAAACTGTTTTTT.

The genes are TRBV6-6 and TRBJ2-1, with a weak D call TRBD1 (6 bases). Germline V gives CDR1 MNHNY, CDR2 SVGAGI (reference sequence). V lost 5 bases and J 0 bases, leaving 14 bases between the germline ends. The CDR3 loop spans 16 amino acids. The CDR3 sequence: CASSTTQGSSYNEQFF. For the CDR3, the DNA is TGTGCCAGCAGTACAACACAGGGAAGCTCCTACAATGAGCAGTTCTTC.

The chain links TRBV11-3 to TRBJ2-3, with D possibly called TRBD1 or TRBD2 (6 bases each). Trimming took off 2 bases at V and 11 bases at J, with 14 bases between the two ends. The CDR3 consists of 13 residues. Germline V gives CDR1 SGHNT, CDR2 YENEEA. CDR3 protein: CASSLTSGALQYF. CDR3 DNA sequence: TGTGCCAGCAGCTTAACATCGGGGGCCCTGCAGTATTTT.

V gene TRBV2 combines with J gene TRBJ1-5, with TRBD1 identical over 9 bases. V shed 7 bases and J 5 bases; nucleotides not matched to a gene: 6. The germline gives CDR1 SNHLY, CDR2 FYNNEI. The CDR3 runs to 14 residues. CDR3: CASNPGQGYQPQHF. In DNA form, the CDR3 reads TGTGCCAGCAATCCGGGACAGGGATATCAGCCCCAGCATTTT.

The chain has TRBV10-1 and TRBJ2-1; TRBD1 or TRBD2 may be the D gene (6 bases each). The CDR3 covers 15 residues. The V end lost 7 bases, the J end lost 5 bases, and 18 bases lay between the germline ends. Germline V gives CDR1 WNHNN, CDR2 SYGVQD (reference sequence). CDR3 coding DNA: TGCGCCAGCACCCCAACAGGGAGGTGGGACAATGAGCAGTTCTTC. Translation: CASTPTGRWDNEQFF.

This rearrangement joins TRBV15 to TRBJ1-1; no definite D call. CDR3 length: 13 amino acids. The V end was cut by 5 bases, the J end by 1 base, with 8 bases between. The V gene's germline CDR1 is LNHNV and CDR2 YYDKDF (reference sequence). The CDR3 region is CATSGRTNTEAFF. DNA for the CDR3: TGTGCCACCAGCGGGCGGACGAACACTGAAGCTTTCTTT.

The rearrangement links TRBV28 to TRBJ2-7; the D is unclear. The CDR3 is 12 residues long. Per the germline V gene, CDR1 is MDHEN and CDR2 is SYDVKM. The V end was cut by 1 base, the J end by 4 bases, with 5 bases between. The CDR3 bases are TGTGCCAGCAGTTTATACAGTTACGAGCAGTACTTC. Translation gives CASSLYSYEQYF. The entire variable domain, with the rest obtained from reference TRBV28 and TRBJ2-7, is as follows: DVKVTQSSRYLVKRTGEKVFLECVQDMDHENMFWYRQDPGLGLRLIYFSYDVKMKEKGDIPEGYSVSREKKERFSLILESASTNQTSMYLCASSLYSYEQYFGPGTRLTVT.

In nucleotides, the CDR3 is TGCGCCAGTCCGGGACACACGTCCGATCAGCCCCAGCATTTT. Its protein product is CASPGHTSDQPQHF. The chain has TRBV5-1 and TRBJ1-5, with a tentative D call TRBD1 (6 bases). The CDR3 totals 14 residues. Trimming pared 8 bases from V and 5 bases from J, leaving 17 bases between. The germline V gene has CDR1 SGHRS and CDR2 YFSETQ.

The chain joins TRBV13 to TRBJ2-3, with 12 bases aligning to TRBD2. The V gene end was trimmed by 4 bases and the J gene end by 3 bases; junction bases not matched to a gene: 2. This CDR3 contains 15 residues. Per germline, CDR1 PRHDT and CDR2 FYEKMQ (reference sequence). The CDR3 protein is CASSWLAGGTDTQYF. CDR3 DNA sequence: TGTGCCAGCAGCTGGCTAGCGGGGGGGACAGATACGCAGTATTTT.

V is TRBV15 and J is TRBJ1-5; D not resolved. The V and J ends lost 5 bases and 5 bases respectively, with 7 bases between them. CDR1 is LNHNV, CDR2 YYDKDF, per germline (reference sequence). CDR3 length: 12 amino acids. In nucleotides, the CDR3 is TGTGCCACCAGCGGCCCCTATCAGCCCCAGCATTTT. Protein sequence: CATSGPYQPQHF.

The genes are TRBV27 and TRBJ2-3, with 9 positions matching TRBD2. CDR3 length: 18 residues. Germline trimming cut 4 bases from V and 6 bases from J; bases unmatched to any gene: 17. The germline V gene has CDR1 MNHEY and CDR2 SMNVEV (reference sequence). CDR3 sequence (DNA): TGTGCCAGCAGTTCCCCCATTCACCAAGCGGGAGGATCTGATACGCAGTATTTT. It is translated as CASSSPIHQAGGSDTQYF.

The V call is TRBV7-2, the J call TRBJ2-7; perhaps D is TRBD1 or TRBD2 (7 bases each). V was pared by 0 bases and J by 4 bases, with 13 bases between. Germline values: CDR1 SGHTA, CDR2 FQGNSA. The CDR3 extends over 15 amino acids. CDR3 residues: CASSLASGGVYEQYF. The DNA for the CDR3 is TGTGCCAGCAGCTTAGCGTCAGGGGGGGTTTACGAGCAGTACTTC.

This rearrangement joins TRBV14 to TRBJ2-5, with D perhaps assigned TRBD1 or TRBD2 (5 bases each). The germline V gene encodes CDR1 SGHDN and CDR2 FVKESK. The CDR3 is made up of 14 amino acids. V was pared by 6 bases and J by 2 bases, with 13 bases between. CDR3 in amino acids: CASSRDGLQETQYF. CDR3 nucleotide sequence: TGTGCCAGCAGTCGGGACGGGCTGCAAGAGACCCAGTACTTC.

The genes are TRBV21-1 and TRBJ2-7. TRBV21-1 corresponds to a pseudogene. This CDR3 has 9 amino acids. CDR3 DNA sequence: TGTGCCAGCATCCACGAGCAGTACTTC. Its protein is CASIHEQYF.

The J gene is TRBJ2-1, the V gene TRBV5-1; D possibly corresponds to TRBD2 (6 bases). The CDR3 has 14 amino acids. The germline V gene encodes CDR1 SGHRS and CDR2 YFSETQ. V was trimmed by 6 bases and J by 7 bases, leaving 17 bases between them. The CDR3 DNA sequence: TGCGCCAGCACCCTAGCCTGGGGAGGAAATGAGCAGTTCTTC. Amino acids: CASTLAWGGNEQFF.

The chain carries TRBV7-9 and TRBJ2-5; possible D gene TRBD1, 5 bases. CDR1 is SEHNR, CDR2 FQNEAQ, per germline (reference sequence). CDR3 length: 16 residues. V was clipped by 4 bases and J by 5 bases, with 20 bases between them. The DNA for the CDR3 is TGTGCCAGCAGCTCCCGCAGAGCAGGGCTAGGGGAGACCCAGTACTTC. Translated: CASSSRRAGLGETQYF.

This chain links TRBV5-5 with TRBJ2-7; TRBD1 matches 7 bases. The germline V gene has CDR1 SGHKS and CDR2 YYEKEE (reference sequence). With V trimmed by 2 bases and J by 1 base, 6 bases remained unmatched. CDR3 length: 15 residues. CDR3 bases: TGTGCCAGCAGCTTAGGACAGGTAACTTCCTACGAGCAGTACTTC. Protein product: CASSLGQVTSYEQYF.

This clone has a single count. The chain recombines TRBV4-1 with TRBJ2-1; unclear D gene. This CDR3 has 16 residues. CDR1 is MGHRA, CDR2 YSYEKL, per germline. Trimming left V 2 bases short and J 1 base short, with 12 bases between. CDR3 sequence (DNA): TGCGCCAGCAGCCAACAGGTCGGGCCGTCCTACAATGAGCAGTTCTTC. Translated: CASSQQVGPSYNEQFF.